Below, 16 T cell receptor beta chains from the same sample are listed, as sequenced in a study of blood T cell repertoires in COVID-19 (dated by TCRdb to between 2020 and 2021). Receptor amplification or capture employed the immunoSEQ multiplex PCR assay. The clones in this table, taken by TCRdb from immuneACCESS, are in-frame only. Not every clone is retained; where verified, under half of the shortfall comes from an unresolved V gene, and the cause of the rest is unknown. The sample has more than 150,000 clones on record, more than 60% of them singletons. Roughly 13% of the sample belongs to the ten largest clones. The material sequenced was peripheral blood. These receptors were obtained from a man aged 45-65 years who had recovered from COVID-19.

The rearrangement links TRBV5-5 to TRBJ2-1, with TRBD2 as a possible D gene (6 bases). Trimming removed 0 bases from V and 0 bases from J, with 16 bases in between. Per germline, CDR1 SGHKS and CDR2 YYEKEE (reference sequence). CDR3 length: 18 amino acids. This CDR3 reads CASSLVGDFRSSYNEQFF. The CDR3 nucleotides are TGTGCCAGCAGCTTGGTGGGGGACTTCCGGAGCTCCTACAATGAGCAGTTCTTC.

This clone was counted between two and nine times. This chain uses TRBV10-3 with TRBJ2-2, with 13 bases lining up with TRBD2. Germline V gene sequence: CDR1 ENHRY, CDR2 SYGVKD. The ends lost 7 bases at V and 4 bases at J; junction bases unmatched: 6. The CDR3 runs 16 residues. The CDR3 sequence: CAIIRTSGSGTGELFF. The CDR3 nucleotides read TGTGCCATCATTCGGACTAGCGGGAGTGGCACCGGGGAGCTGTTTTTT.

This clone has only one observation. The CDR3 reads CSVGQGNIQYF. The CDR3 bases are TGCAGCGTTGGGCAGGGAAACATTCAGTACTTC. V gene TRBV29-1 combines with J gene TRBJ2-4; possibly TRBD1 for D (5 bases). With 4 bases removed from V and 6 bases from J, the gap between germline ends came to 7 bases. Looked up from germline, CDR1 is SQVTM and CDR2 is ANQGSEA. This CDR3 comprises 11 residues.

The chain recombines TRBV27 with TRBJ2-3; 9 bases are a match to TRBD1. V shed 6 bases and J 7 bases; nucleotides not matched to a gene: 5. The CDR3 loop spans 13 amino acids. From germline, CDR1 is MNHEY and CDR2 SMNVEV (reference sequence). The CDR3 DNA reads TGTGCCAGCAGAACAGGGGGCGCATATACGCAGTATTTT. Encoded protein: CASRTGGAYTQYF.

This sequence joins TRBV30 and TRBJ1-3; D call uncertain. The V gene lost 0 bases and the J gene lost 0 bases, with 9 bases spanning the gap. The germline CDR1 and CDR2 sequences are GTSNPN and SVGIG (reference sequence). This CDR3 is 15 amino acids long. The CDR3 DNA reads TGTGCCTGGAGTGTGGGCCACAGCTCTGGAAACACCATATATTTT. Translated, it gives CAWSVGHSSGNTIYF.

The genes are TRBV5-1 and TRBJ2-5, with 9 nucleotides matching TRBD1. The CDR3 spans 14 residues. V lost 4 bases, J lost 3 bases, and 4 bases stayed unmatched. Germline V CDR1 and CDR2: SGHRS, YFSETQ. CDR3 coding DNA: TGCGCCAGCAGCCGCCGGGACAGGGAAGAGACCCAGTACTTC. This translates into CASSRRDREETQYF.

The chain couples TRBV11-3 to TRBJ2-3; possible D gene TRBD2, 6 bases. Germline V gives CDR1 SGHNT, CDR2 YENEEA. V gave up 5 bases and J gave up 1 base, with 16 bases separating them. The CDR3 sequence is 16 residues long. For the CDR3, the DNA is TGTGCCAGCAGCGCCGGGACGGGAGCTGGCACAGATACGCAGTATTTT. This codes for CASSAGTGAGTDTQYF.

The J gene is TRBJ1-5, the V gene TRBV7-2; no reliable D call. Trimming removed 2 bases from V and 4 bases from J, with 12 bases in between. The germline V gene encodes CDR1 SGHTA and CDR2 FQGNSA. The CDR3 totals 15 residues. CDR3 loop: CASSLNAGPNQPQHF. CDR3 nucleotide sequence: TGTGCCAGCAGCTTAAACGCGGGCCCTAATCAGCCCCAGCATTTT. Full variable domain (outside the CDR3, taken from reference TRBV7-2 and TRBJ1-5): GAGVSQSPSNKVTEKGKDVELRCDPISGHTALYWYRQSLGQGLEFLIYFQGNSAPDKSGLPSDRFSAERTGGSVSTLTIQRTQQEDSAVYLCASSLNAGPNQPQHFGDGTRLSIL.

The CDR3 coding sequence is TGTGCCAGCAGTCAAAGACAGGGGATAACTAATGAAAAACTGTTTTTT. Its protein product is CASSQRQGITNEKLFF. This chain joins TRBV5-4 and TRBJ1-4; TRBD1 matches at 8 bases. The germline CDR1 and CDR2 sequences are SGHNT and YYREEE (reference sequence). The junction had 7 bases not matched to a gene; V was cut back by 5 bases and J by 1 base. CDR3 length: 16 residues.

The chain uses TRBV11-2 and TRBJ2-1; TRBD2 is a possible D gene (6 bases). The CDR3 spans 15 residues. Trimming removed 3 bases at V and 3 bases at J, with 12 bases between. Germline V gene lookup returns CDR1 SGHAT and CDR2 FQNNGV. In DNA, the CDR3 is TGTGCCAGCAGCTTTATGGTGCGGGACTACAATGAGCAGTTCTTC. Translating gives CASSFMVRDYNEQFF.

This clone was seen a handful of times. The V and J genes are TRBV10-1 and TRBJ1-2; D perhaps matches TRBD1 (6 bases). The CDR3 is made up of 13 amino acids. From germline, CDR1 is WNHNN and CDR2 SYGVQD (reference sequence). V was clipped by 4 bases and J by 8 bases, with 14 bases between them. CDR3 residues: CASSASGAQGYTF. The CDR3 bases are TGCGCCAGCAGTGCGTCGGGGGCCCAAGGCTACACCTTC.

This chain connects TRBV19 to TRBJ2-7; 9 bases agree with TRBD2. Trimming at V came to 4 bases and at J to 2 bases, leaving 9 bases not matched to a gene. This CDR3 has 16 amino acids. CDR1 LNHDA and CDR2 SQIVND come from the germline V gene (reference sequence). CDR3 coding DNA: TGTGCCAGTAGTAATCTGGATGCGGGAGGGACCTACGAGCAGTACTTC. Translated: CASSNLDAGGTYEQYF.

The rearrangement links TRBV27 to TRBJ1-1; 8 bases map to TRBD1. Germline CDR1 and CDR2: MNHEY and SMNVEV (reference sequence). The CDR3 length is 18 residues. V dropped 0 bases and J dropped 0; count of bases not matched to a gene: 9. DNA of the CDR3: TGTGCCAGCAGTTTATCGCCCTGGACAGGGAGGATGAACACTGAAGCTTTCTTT. Encoded protein: CASSLSPWTGRMNTEAFF.

The chain is built from TRBV28 and TRBJ2-7, with D possibly matching TRBD1 (5 bases). Germline-derived CDR1 and CDR2 are MDHEN and SYDVKM. The CDR3 consists of 13 residues. V was cut by 5 bases and J by 4 bases, with 12 bases left in between. CDR3 protein: CASSHGHYYEQYF. DNA of the CDR3: TGTGCCAGCAGTCACGGACATTATTACGAGCAGTACTTC.

The sample holds one count of this clone. This sequence joins TRBV6-5 and TRBJ2-3; 7 positions match TRBD2. Losses at the gene ends were 4 bases for V and 2 bases for J; bases not matched to a gene: 6. The germline V gene encodes CDR1 MNHEY and CDR2 SVGAGI. The CDR3 sequence is 15 residues long. CDR3 coding DNA: TGTGCCAGCAGTTTTAGCGGGCTCTACACAGATACGCAGTATTTT. Translated, it gives CASSFSGLYTDTQYF.

This clone was observed once. The gene calls are TRBV19 and TRBJ1-5; D perhaps matches TRBD1 (5 bases). In germline, CDR1 is LNHDA, CDR2 SQIVND (reference sequence). This CDR3 spans 17 amino acids. Trimming took 4 bases from V and 0 from J, leaving 16 bases between them. CDR3 in DNA: TGTGCCAGTAGTACCCTCCAGGGTAGATATAGCAATCAGCCCCAGCATTTT. This codes for CASSTLQGRYSNQPQHF.